This is a list of T cell receptor beta chains from one sample in a study of blood T cell repertoires in COVID-19. Measured with immunoSEQ multiplex PCR; TCRdb has only the in-frame clones, and not every one. This table has about 180,000 clones, over 75% appearing once. The sample comprised peripheral blood. The receptors originated from an elderly man with COVID-19, enrolled during active disease. Each CDR3 is given with its conserved first and last residue. Clone size is given for some rows only: seen once, a few or many times, or a class if the clone is expanded.

v_call: TRBV20-1
clone_size: few
cdr3_aa: CSARYTTEAFF

v_call: TRBV3-1/TRBV3-2
clone_size: few
cdr3_aa: CASSRGQGARGYGYTF

v_call: TRBV18
clone_size: once
cdr3_aa: CASSGGTLEKLFF

v_call: TRBV2
clone_size: -
cdr3_aa: CASRRQGINYGYTF

v_call: TRBV5-4
clone_size: -
cdr3_aa: CASSPGTLTDTQYF

v_call: TRBV6-5
clone_size: -
cdr3_aa: CASGRSPSTGELFF

v_call: TRBV7-2
clone_size: -
cdr3_aa: CASSLEAGATYEQYF

v_call: TRBV4-3
clone_size: -
cdr3_aa: CASSQQGAGNTIYF

v_call: TRBV5-5
clone_size: -
cdr3_aa: CASSLALNTEAFF

v_call: TRBV6-5
clone_size: -
cdr3_aa: CASSYPPRQVDSPLHF

v_call: TRBV7-9
clone_size: -
cdr3_aa: CASSRRTVNTGELFF

v_call: TRBV19
clone_size: -
cdr3_aa: CASSPQGTGDSYEQYF

v_call: TRBV28
clone_size: -
cdr3_aa: CASRAGTGAYNEQFF

v_call: TRBV5-1
clone_size: -
cdr3_aa: CASSLVWSGMNTEAFF

v_call: TRBV7-9
clone_size: -
cdr3_aa: CASSPLGQVGTGELFF

v_call: TRBV28
clone_size: -
cdr3_aa: CASSLGTAYGYTF

v_call: TRBV13
clone_size: -
cdr3_aa: CASSLGQGAGGYTF

v_call: TRBV20-1
clone_size: once
cdr3_aa: CSASLLTTHNEQFF

v_call: TRBV6-5
clone_size: -
cdr3_aa: CASSYLRVGGETQYF

v_call: TRBV6-4
clone_size: once
cdr3_aa: CASSESLGGGYTF

v_call: TRBV9
clone_size: few
cdr3_aa: CASSVTPRDRDEQYF

v_call: TRBV4-3
clone_size: -
cdr3_aa: CASSQVPSGGAKNIQYF

v_call: TRBV7-3
clone_size: -
cdr3_aa: CASRENRGGTGELFF

v_call: TRBV18
clone_size: -
cdr3_aa: CASSPDRRSGNTIYF

v_call: TRBV11-2
clone_size: -
cdr3_aa: CASSLVASREKLFF

v_call: TRBV18
clone_size: -
cdr3_aa: CASSPGAGDRKLFF

v_call: TRBV12-3/TRBV12-4
clone_size: -
cdr3_aa: CASRTGKDTEAFF

v_call: TRBV4-2
clone_size: -
cdr3_aa: CASSPRQGNQPQHF